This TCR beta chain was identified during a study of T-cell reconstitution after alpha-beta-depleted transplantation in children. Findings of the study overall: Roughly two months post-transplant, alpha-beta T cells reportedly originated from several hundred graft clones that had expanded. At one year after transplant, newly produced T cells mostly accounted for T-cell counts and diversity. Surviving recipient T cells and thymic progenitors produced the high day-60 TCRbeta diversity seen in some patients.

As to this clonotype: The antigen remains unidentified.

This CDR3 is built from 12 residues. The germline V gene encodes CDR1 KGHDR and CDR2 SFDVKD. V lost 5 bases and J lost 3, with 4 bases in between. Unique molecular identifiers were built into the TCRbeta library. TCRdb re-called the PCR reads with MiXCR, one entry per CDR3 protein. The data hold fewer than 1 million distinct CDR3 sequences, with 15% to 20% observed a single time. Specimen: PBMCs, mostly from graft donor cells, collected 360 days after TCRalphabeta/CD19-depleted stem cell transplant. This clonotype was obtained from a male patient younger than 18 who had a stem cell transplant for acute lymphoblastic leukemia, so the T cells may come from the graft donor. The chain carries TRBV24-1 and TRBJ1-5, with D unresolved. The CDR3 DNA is TGTGCCACCAGTGGGTTCAATCAGCCCCAGCATTTT. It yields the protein CATSGFNQPQHF.